The rows below give T cell receptor beta chains drawn from one sample of a study of shared clonotypes between healthy human individuals. Here immunoSEQ multiplex PCR was the method, and the copy in TCRdb shows in-frame clones only, minus some. The repertoire holds about 2 million clones, over 85% seen once, with roughly 1% in the top ten. What was sequenced was naive CD8+ T cells sorted from blood. Source of these receptors: a man between 18 and 35 years old in good health. The CDR3 runs from the conserved cysteine through the conserved F or W. The order of the fields is clone size, J gene, D gene, V gene, CDR3 DNA, CDR3 protein. D genes are given only for firm matches. Some rows mark clone size as missing; the rest say once, few, many or name a class of expanded clone.

NA | TRBJ2-1 | NA | TRBV13 | TGTGCCAGCGCGGTTGTCGGGGTCCGTGAGCAGTTCTTC | CASAVVGVREQFF
NA | TRBJ1-1 | NA | TRBV9 | TGTGCCAGCAGCGTATATAGGGAGAACACTGAAGCTTTCTTT | CASSVYRENTEAFF
NA | TRBJ1-6 | NA | TRBV6-1 | TGTGCCAGCAGTGGCCATTATTCACCCCTCCACTTT | CASSGHYSPLHF
NA | TRBJ1-3 | TRBD1 | TRBV4-1 | TGCGCCAGCAGCCAAAGTCCCGGGACAGGGTTTGGAAACACCATATATTTT | CASSQSPGTGFGNTIYF
NA | TRBJ1-5 | TRBD1 | TRBV10-3 | TGTGCCATCAGTGACCCGACAGGGGCTAAGAATCAGCCCCAGCATTTT | CAISDPTGAKNQPQHF
NA | TRBJ1-1 | TRBD1 | TRBV5-6 | TGTGCCAGCAGCCCGACTCCCGCGACAGGGGGGAACACTGAAGCTTTCTTT | CASSPTPATGGNTEAFF
NA | TRBJ2-2 | NA | TRBV7-8 | TGTGCCAGCAGCCACCGAATCGACAACACCGGGGAGCTGTTTTTT | CASSHRIDNTGELFF
once | TRBJ2-7 | NA | TRBV11-3 | TGTGCCAGCAGGGACAGCCCCTACGAGCAGTACTTC | CASRDSPYEQYF
NA | TRBJ1-6 | NA | TRBV27 | TGTGCCAGCGCCATCCCCCCCGGGGCCAATTCCCATAATTCACCCCTCCACTTT | CASAIPPGANSHNSPLHF
once | TRBJ2-2 | TRBD2 | TRBV5-1 | TGCGCCAGCAGCTTGGAAGGTAGCGGGGGGACCAGAACCGGGGAGCTGTTTTTT | CASSLEGSGGTRTGELFF
NA | TRBJ2-1 | TRBD2 | TRBV7-6 | TGTGCCAGCAGCCCAGGCGGCGGGGGATTCAATGAGCAGTTCTTC | CASSPGGGGFNEQFF
NA | TRBJ1-1 | NA | TRBV19 | TGTGCCAGTAGTTGGGGTGGGATGAACACTGAAGCTTTCTTT | CASSWGGMNTEAFF
once | TRBJ1-2 | TRBD1 | TRBV6-5 | TGTGCCAGCAGTTACTTTTTCGGACAGGTAGAGGGCTACACCTTC | CASSYFFGQVEGYTF
NA | TRBJ2-7 | TRBD2 | TRBV7-2 | TGTGCCAGCAGCGCTAGTGGGGGACTAGCGGGAGTATACGAGCAGTACTTC | CASSASGGLAGVYEQYF
once | TRBJ1-3 | NA | TRBV4-1 | TGCGCCAGCAGCCAAGTCGAGGCTATATCACCAGGAAACACCATATATTTT | CASSQVEAISPGNTIYF
NA | TRBJ1-2 | NA | TRBV27 | TGTGCCAGCAGACCTACAACTGACTATGGCTACACCTTC | CASRPTTDYGYTF
NA | TRBJ2-7 | TRBD2 | TRBV9 | TGTGCCAGCAGCTATAGCGGGGGGAGCTCCTACGAGCAGTACTTC | CASSYSGGSSYEQYF
NA | TRBJ2-7 | TRBD1 | TRBV7-9 | TGTGCCAGCAGCGACCCCGACAGGGACGAGCAGTACTTC | CASSDPDRDEQYF
once | TRBJ2-2 | NA | TRBV30 | TGTGCCTGGAGTCATAACACCGGGGAGCTGTTTTTT | CAWSHNTGELFF
NA | TRBJ2-7 | NA | TRBV11-2 | TGTGCCAGCAGCTTAGATTTTTCGGGGGGCAACTACGAGCAGTACTTC | CASSLDFSGGNYEQYF
NA | TRBJ1-1 | TRBD1 | TRBV11-3 | TGTGCCAGCAGCCACAGGGGGCTAGACACTGAAGCTTTCTTT | CASSHRGLDTEAFF
once | TRBJ1-5 | NA | TRBV28 | TGTGCCAGCAGTCCTACAGGTGCTAGCAATCAGCCCCAGCATTTT | CASSPTGASNQPQHF
NA | TRBJ2-5 | TRBD1 | TRBV7-9 | TGTGCCAGCAGAAGGGACAGCCAAGAGACCCAGTACTTC | CASRRDSQETQYF
NA | TRBJ1-4 | NA | TRBV7-6 | TGTGCCAGCAGCGGGGATTTCGGGATAGGAGGGAGTGAAAAACTGTTTTTT | CASSGDFGIGGSEKLFF
NA | TRBJ2-7 | NA | TRBV4-2 | TGTGCCAGCAGCCCCCGGGTCTTGCACGAGCAGTACTTC | CASSPRVLHEQYF
NA | TRBJ2-7 | TRBD2 | TRBV11-2 | TGTGCCAGCAGCTTTTTGGGCTTCGGGAGGCCCTACGAGCAGTACTTC | CASSFLGFGRPYEQYF
NA | TRBJ2-7 | NA | TRBV9 | TGTGCCAGCAGCGGACCGGGACCGAGTTACGAGCAGTACTTC | CASSGPGPSYEQYF
NA | TRBJ2-1 | TRBD2 | TRBV7-9 | TGTGCCAGCAGCCTTACTAGCGGGCCGTACAATGAGCAGTTCTTC | CASSLTSGPYNEQFF